A selection of T cell receptor beta chains follows, all from one sample in a study of blood T cell repertoires in COVID-19. TCRdb keeps only in-frame clones here, not all; method: immunoSEQ multiplex PCR. The sample contains 150,000 or so clones, 75% to 95% of which appear only once. Input material: peripheral blood. Every receptor here comes from a man between 50 and 59 years old with acute or convalescent COVID-19. Both conserved end residues are trimmed from each CDR3. The order of the fields is J gene, V gene, clone size, CDR3 protein. Expanded clones get a size class; other rows say once, few or many, or leave the size out.

J gene: TRBJ2-2
V gene: TRBV27
clone size: .
CDR3 protein: ASQESGQNTGELF

J gene: TRBJ2-3
V gene: TRBV28
clone size: .
CDR3 protein: ASIRNRGRTDTQY

J gene: TRBJ1-2
V gene: TRBV27
clone size: .
CDR3 protein: ASSLTGGNYGYT

J gene: TRBJ2-1
V gene: TRBV4-1
clone size: .
CDR3 protein: ASSLGAFGTGRNNEQF

J gene: TRBJ2-1
V gene: TRBV4-1
clone size: .
CDR3 protein: ASSQAAAGHNEQF

J gene: TRBJ2-7
V gene: TRBV29-1
clone size: once
CDR3 protein: SAKRGTSDSYEQY

J gene: TRBJ2-1
V gene: TRBV11-3
clone size: .
CDR3 protein: ASRAKEDNEQF

J gene: TRBJ1-3
V gene: TRBV5-6
clone size: .
CDR3 protein: ASSLAGVAGNTIY

J gene: TRBJ2-7
V gene: TRBV10-2
clone size: .
CDR3 protein: ASSGLAGGSAYEQY

J gene: TRBJ2-1
V gene: TRBV5-4
clone size: .
CDR3 protein: ASSDITTGINEQF

J gene: TRBJ2-7
V gene: TRBV28
clone size: .
CDR3 protein: ASSSGSFRYEQY